This T cell receptor beta chain was identified in a study of radiation and T cells in renal cell carcinoma (dated by TCRdb to the early 2020s). Broadly, across the study: The samples were drawn from a clinical trial, where primary renal cell carcinomas were treated with 15 Gy of stereotactic body radiation therapy and then removed by nephrectomy 4 weeks afterward. Across all 50 or so samples, under 4,500,000 unique CDR3 nucleotide sequences, encoding 2,658,974 unique CDR3 amino acid sequences, were identified. In total, roughly 52 samples, comprising 26 tumors and roughly 27 peripheral blood samples, were subjected to TCR beta sequencing. The research as a whole found: Because no pretreatment tumor biopsies were available, whether clonotypes were present in the tumor at baseline could not be determined. Because the trial had a single-armed design, the trial could not examine how radiation dose or scheduling affected the TCR repertoire. An increase in top tumor clonotypes in blood was observed from baseline to 2 weeks post-radiation, followed by contraction by 4 weeks, which was taken to suggest transient expansion of tumor-resident clones. Changes in the blood repertoire were not tracked past 4 weeks after treatment.

Concerning this clone itself: Its cognate antigen has yet to be identified. One base away there is no much larger clone; base qualities are not given.

The time point label for this specimen denotes: baseline pretreatment blood. The treatment or condition label corresponds to: 15 Gy SBRT to primary tumor, nephrectomy 4 weeks later. To follow tumor-enriched clonotypes, peripheral blood was collected serially from radiation-treated patients at baseline and again at 2 weeks and 4 weeks after SBRT. All patients had renal cell carcinoma with clear cell pathology. The QIAamp DNA Blood Mini Kit (Qiagen) was used to prepare genomic DNA for TCR sequencing. Samples were included in the analyses only if all quality control checks were passed. The germline V gene specifies SQVTM as CDR1 and ANQGSEA as CDR2. Reading from cysteine to phenylalanine, the CDR3 counts 11 amino acids. The sequence is cut down to CDR3 DNA, 33 bases in frame from base 1. TCR beta libraries were generated from genomic DNA with the immunoSEQ kit, following the manufacturer's recommendations. Library preparation used a first multiplex PCR with proprietary primers, then a second PCR adding unique barcodes, with bead cleanups after each round. Each sample batch included a kit-provided positive control reaction and a negative control reaction. The final libraries underwent checking on an Agilent 4200 TapeStation D1000 ScreenTape, volumetric pooling, and quantification by qPCR. Sequencing was performed on an Illumina NextSeq500 using a MidOutput 150-cycle cartridge, with 156 Read1 cycles, 15 Index1 cycles, and the kit custom primers. The pooled library was loaded at approximately 1 pM, and roughly 20% PhiX control was spiked in. Per the original workflow: Vendor-processed data were analyzed in R, with a clonotype defined as all T cells sharing the same CDR3 nucleotide sequence. For clone abundance analyses, frequencies were normalized to the 10,000 most abundant clones per sample. Public T cell clones, averaging fewer than five per sample, were removed before analysis. Tumor-enriched and baseline blood-enriched clonotypes were defined by at least a 32-fold difference in abundance between compartments. Clonotypes expanded or contracted between blood time points were identified with a beta-binomial differential abundance model. The Baroni-Urbani and Buser coefficient was used to measure tumor-blood repertoire similarity, and groups were compared with two-tailed Wilcoxon tests in R. Imported from immuneACCESS, the table was reduced by TCRdb to in-frame sequences with V and J called. These copies leave out some clones; in studies compared against another copy, an unresolved V gene accounts for under half, and the cause of the remainder is not known. V, J and clone size were drawn from that table, and D and trimming were deduced from the DNA. The table for this sample lists 94,000 or so clones; over 75% of them were counted only once. The top ten constitute roughly 7% of the sample.

Recombination connected TRBV29-1 to TRBJ2-1; 7 junctional bases match TRBD2. The specimen was blood, collected from a patient whose treatment included radiotherapy and nephrectomy. The clonotype originates from a man aged 55 to 70 with renal cell carcinoma. CDR3 protein: CGGSSYNEQFF. The DNA reads as follows: TGCGGCGGGAGCTCCTACAATGAGCAGTTCTTC.